The 10 T cell receptor beta chains below were found in one sample sequenced in a study of T-cell reconstitution after alpha-beta-depleted transplantation in children (dated by TCRdb to 2015 to 2016). Receptor amplification or capture employed PCR. Sequencing took place on an Illumina HiSeq 2500. Molecular barcoding was employed in the preparation of TCR libraries, with unique molecular identifiers being used to normalize TCRbeta repertoire quantification. The raw public data were reprocessed by TCRdb itself: fastp quality trimming at Q25, MiXCR clonotype calling, in-frame beta chains only. Every CDR3 protein is listed once, alongside the most common genes and DNA of its rows. The sample table lists 350,000 to 400,000 distinct CDR3 sequences, around 21% of them with a count of one. The ten largest clones capture approximately 3.8% of the sample. The starting material was PBMCs from the stem cell graft donor, obtained from the stem cell graft. These receptors originate from a human donor who donated a stem cell graft to a child with acute myeloid leukemia.

The chain has TRBV5-1 and TRBJ2-5; D remains unclear. V was trimmed by 6 bases and J by 5 bases, leaving 14 bases between them. The germline gives CDR1 SGHRS, CDR2 YFSETQ. The CDR3 contains 13 residues. The CDR3, as DNA: TGCGCCAGCAAACGGTCGGCGAGTGAGACCCAGTACTTC. Translation gives CASKRSASETQYF.

This clonotype was counted between two and nine times. This chain joins TRBV5-1 and TRBJ2-7; 7 bases are shared with TRBD2. CDR1 is SGHRS, CDR2 YFSETQ, per germline. This CDR3 contains 17 residues. V shed 0 bases and J 3 bases; nucleotides not matched to a gene: 12. The CDR3 is CASSLAVWEGMSYEQYF. The CDR3 DNA reads as TGCGCCAGCAGCTTGGCCGTCTGGGAGGGAATGAGCTACGAGCAGTACTTC.

This clonotype was observed at least ten times. The rearrangement joins TRBV9 to TRBJ2-1; the match to TRBD2 covers 9 bases. The germline V gene has CDR1 SGDLS and CDR2 YYNGEE. The V gene end was trimmed by 2 bases and the J gene end by 7 bases; junction bases not matched to a gene: 10. CDR3 size: 16 residues. CDR3 residues: CASSVIGGRAENEQFF. CDR3 sequence (DNA): TGTGCCAGCAGCGTCATCGGCGGGAGGGCCGAGAATGAGCAGTTCTTC.

The chain has TRBV20-1 and TRBJ2-4; maybe TRBD1 (6 bases). This CDR3 has 14 residues. Germline CDR1 and CDR2: DFQATT and SNEGSKA (reference sequence). Trimming took 5 bases from V and 5 from J, leaving 16 bases between them. Here the CDR3 DNA reads TGCAGTGCTGGAGGCGACAGGATTGAAAACATTCAGTACTTC. Translating it yields CSAGGDRIENIQYF.

To note about this clonotype: One end of the junction fails to match germline, which may point to a read error. The chain recombines TRBV7-7 with TRBJ1-4; 7 bases are a match to TRBD1. The CDR3 totals 14 residues. The germline gives CDR1 SSHAT, CDR2 FNYEAQ (reference sequence). The CDR3 DNA sequence: TGTGCTAGCAGCTGGGGACAGAGGAATGAAAAACTGTTTTTT. This gives the protein CASSWGQRNEKLFF.

The V call is TRBV12-3 or TRBV12-4, the J call TRBJ2-7; 10 bases agree with TRBD1. The CDR3 loop spans 16 amino acids. The ends lost 6 bases at V and 6 bases at J; junction bases unmatched: 14. CDR3 sequence: CASSARQGARSFEQYF. The CDR3 nucleotides are TGTGCCAGCAGCGCTCGACAGGGGGCGAGGTCTTTCGAGCAGTACTTC.

The V call is TRBV12-3 or TRBV12-4, the J call TRBJ1-1; 7 nucleotides match TRBD1. V shed 7 bases and J 11 bases; nucleotides not matched to a gene: 10. The CDR3 covers 12 residues. The CDR3 protein is CASTSGQPYAFF. For the CDR3, the DNA is TGTGCCAGCACCTCGGGACAGCCGTATGCTTTCTTT.

The V call is TRBV29-1, the J call TRBJ2-1; D possibly uses TRBD1 or TRBD2 (5 bases each). The CDR3 runs to 15 residues. V was pared by 3 bases and J by 3 bases, with 15 bases between. Germline-derived CDR1 and CDR2 are SQVTM and ANQGSEA. The DNA for the CDR3 is TGCAGCGTTGATCCGGGACGGGCGAACTACAATGAGCAGTTCTTC. Its protein product is CSVDPGRANYNEQFF.

The V call is TRBV11-1, the J call TRBJ2-6; maybe TRBD1 (6 bases). This CDR3 is built from 18 residues. The ends were cut back, 5 bases at V and 4 bases at J, with 21 bases in the middle. Germline CDR1 and CDR2: SGHAT and FQDESV (reference sequence). CDR3: CASSIAGDTFLGANVLTF. The CDR3 bases are TGTGCCAGCAGCATCGCTGGGGACACCTTTCTGGGGGCCAACGTCCTGACTTTC. The full variable domain, in which reference TRBV11-1 and TRBJ2-6 provide the parts outside the CDR3, is EAEVAQSPRYKITEKSQAVAFWCDPISGHATLYWYRQILGQGPELLVQFQDESVVDDSQLPKDRFSAERLKGVDSTLKIQPAELGDSAMYLCASSIAGDTFLGANVLTFGAGSRLTVL.

This chain joins TRBV5-1 and TRBJ1-1; 11 bases line up with TRBD1. The trim removed 0 bases at V and 5 bases at J, leaving 9 bases unmatched. This CDR3 region has 17 residues. The germline gives CDR1 SGHRS, CDR2 YFSETQ. The CDR3 nucleotides read TGCGCCAGCAGCTTGGTTCGGACAGGGGGCTCTTGGACTGAAGCTTTCTTT. Amino acids: CASSLVRTGGSWTEAFF.